This T cell receptor (beta chain) was observed in a study of blood T cell repertoires in COVID-19. Study context: There were acute and convalescent COVID-19 samples, and they came from the United States, Italy and Spain. The cDNA or gDNA used as material had been derived from T cells, B-cell-depleted T cells, or PBMCs.

The CDR3 spans 15 residues. V gave up 4 bases and J gave up 6 bases, with 18 bases separating them. Germline lookup yields CDR1 KGHSH and CDR2 LQKENI. Original processing notes: Amplification of reference gene primers provided the estimated nucleated cell counts. Assay: immunoSEQ multiplex PCR; the TCRdb copy retains only in-frame clones and omits some. The DNA was the basis for D and trimming; V, J and clone size are from that table. The table lists about 330,000 clones, roughly 87% of them singletons. Cohort 3 recovery required two negative PCRs, clearance, or symptom resolution. The sample taken for sequencing was PBMCs or T cells enriched from blood (not recorded which). The chain employs TRBV18 and TRBJ1-2, with a tentative D call TRBD1 (6 bases). The sequence came from a woman younger than 45 who had recovered from COVID-19. The CDR3 is CASSLPPGGRDGYTF. In DNA, the CDR3 is TGTGCCAGCTCACTACCTCCGGGGGGCAGAGATGGCTACACCTTC.